This T cell receptor (beta chain) was documented in a study of T cell responses to AZD1222 COVID-19 vaccine. Study results and caveats: Spike was spanned by vaccine-associated CD4 TCRs, which were dominant at 160-218 and 743-854. Repertoires were obtained solely post-peak T cell response. Just five to seven AZD1222 recipients tested seropositive at baseline.

There are 14 residues in the CDR3. The germline CDR1 and CDR2 sequences are SQVTM and ANQGSEA. V was pared by 4 bases and J by 2 bases, with 11 bases between. Points on this clone: Its antigen is still unknown.

Repertoires were generated with immunoSEQ multiplex PCR, while TCRdb's copy carries only in-frame clones and drops some. Of 120,000 to 150,000 clones in the sample, 80% to 95% were seen once. The sequence was collected from an adult in good health. The sample in question was peripheral blood, obtained on day 0 of MenACWY control vaccination. The chain carries TRBV29-1 and TRBJ2-2, with unresolved D. Here the CDR3 reads CSVAHSANTGELFF. CDR3 nucleotide sequence: TGCAGCGTTGCCCACAGCGCAAACACCGGGGAGCTGTTTTTT.